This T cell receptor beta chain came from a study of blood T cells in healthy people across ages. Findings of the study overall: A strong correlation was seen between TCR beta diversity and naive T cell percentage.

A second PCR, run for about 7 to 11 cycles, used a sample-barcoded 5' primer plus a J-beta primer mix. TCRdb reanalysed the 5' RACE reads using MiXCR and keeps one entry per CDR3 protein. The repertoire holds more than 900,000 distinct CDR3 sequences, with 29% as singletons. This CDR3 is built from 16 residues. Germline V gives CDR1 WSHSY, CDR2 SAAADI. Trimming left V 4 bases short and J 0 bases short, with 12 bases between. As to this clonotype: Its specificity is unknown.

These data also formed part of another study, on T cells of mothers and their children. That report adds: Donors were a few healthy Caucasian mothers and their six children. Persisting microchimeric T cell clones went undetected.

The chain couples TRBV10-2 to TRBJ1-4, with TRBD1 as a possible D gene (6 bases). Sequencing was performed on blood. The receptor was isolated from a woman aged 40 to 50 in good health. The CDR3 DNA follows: TGCGCCAGCAGTGCGGCAGGGGATGCAACTAATGAAAAACTGTTTTTT. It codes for CASSAAGDATNEKLFF.